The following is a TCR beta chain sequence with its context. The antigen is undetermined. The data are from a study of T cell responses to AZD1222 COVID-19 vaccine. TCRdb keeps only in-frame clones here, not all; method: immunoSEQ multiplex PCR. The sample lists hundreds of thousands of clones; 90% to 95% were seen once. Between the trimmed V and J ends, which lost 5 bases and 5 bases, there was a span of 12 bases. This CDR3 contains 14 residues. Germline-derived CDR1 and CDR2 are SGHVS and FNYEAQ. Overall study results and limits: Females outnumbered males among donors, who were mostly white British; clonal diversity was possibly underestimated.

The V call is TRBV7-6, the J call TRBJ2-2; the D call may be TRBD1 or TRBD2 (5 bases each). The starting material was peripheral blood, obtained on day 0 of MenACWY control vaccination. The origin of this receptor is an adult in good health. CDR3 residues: CASSGGRGTGELFF. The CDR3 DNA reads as TGTGCCAGCAGCGGGGGACGGGGAACCGGGGAGCTGTTTTTT. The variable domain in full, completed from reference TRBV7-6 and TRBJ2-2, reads GAGVSQSPRYKVTKRGQDVALRCDPISGHVSLYWYRQALGQGPEFLTYFNYEAQQDKSGLPNDRFSAERPEGSISTLTIQRTEQRDSAMYRCASSGGRGTGELFFGEGSRLTVL.